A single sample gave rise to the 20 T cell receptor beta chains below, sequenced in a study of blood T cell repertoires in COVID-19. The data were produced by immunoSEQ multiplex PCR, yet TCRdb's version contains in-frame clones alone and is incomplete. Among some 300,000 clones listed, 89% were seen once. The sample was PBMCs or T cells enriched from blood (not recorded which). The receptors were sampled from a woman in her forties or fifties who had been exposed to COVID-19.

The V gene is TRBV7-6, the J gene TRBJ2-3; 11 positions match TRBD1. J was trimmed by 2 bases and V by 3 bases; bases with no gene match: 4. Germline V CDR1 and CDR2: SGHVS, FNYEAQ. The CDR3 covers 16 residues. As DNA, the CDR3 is TGTGCCAGCAGCTTGGACAGGGGGCGCTTCACAGATACGCAGTATTTT. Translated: CASSLDRGRFTDTQYF.

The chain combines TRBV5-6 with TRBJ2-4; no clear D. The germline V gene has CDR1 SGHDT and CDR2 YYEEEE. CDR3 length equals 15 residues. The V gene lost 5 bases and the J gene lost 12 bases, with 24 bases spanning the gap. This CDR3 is CASSQYYRTIPPQYF. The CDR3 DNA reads TGTGCCAGCAGTCAGTACTACCGAACGATACCTCCTCAGTACTTC.

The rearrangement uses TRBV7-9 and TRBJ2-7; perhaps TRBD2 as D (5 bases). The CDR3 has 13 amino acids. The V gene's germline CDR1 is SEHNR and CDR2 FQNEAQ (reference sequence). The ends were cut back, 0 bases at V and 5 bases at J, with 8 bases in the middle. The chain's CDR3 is CASSLAGSHEQYF. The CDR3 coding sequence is TGTGCCAGCAGCTTAGCAGGGAGCCACGAGCAGTACTTC.

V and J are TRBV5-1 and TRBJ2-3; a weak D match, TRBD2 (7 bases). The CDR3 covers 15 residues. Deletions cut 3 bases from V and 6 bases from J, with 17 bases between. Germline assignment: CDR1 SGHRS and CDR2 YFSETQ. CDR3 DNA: TGCGCCAGCAGCTCCAAGGGGGGGGCGTCGGATACGCAGTATTTT. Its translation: CASSSKGGASDTQYF.

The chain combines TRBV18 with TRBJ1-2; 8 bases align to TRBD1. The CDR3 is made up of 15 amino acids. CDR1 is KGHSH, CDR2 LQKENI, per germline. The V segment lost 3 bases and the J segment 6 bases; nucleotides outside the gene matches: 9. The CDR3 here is CASSPVVTGANGYTF. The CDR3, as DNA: TGTGCCAGCTCACCGGTCGTGACAGGGGCCAATGGCTACACCTTC.

The CDR3 DNA follows: TGTGCCACCAGTCCGGAGAATACGAACACCGGGGAGCTGTTTTTT. Amino acids: CATSPENTNTGELFF. The rearrangement joins TRBV24-1 to TRBJ2-2, with D unclear. The V end was cut by 6 bases, the J end by 0 bases, with 10 bases between. CDR3 length: 15 residues. Germline values: CDR1 KGHDR, CDR2 SFDVKD.

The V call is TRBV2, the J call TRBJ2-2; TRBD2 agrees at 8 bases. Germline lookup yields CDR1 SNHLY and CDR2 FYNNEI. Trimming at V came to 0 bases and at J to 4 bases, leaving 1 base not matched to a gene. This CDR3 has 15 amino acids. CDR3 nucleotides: TGTGCCAGCAGTGAAGCTAGCGGGGTCACCGGGGAGCTGTTTTTT. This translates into CASSEASGVTGELFF.

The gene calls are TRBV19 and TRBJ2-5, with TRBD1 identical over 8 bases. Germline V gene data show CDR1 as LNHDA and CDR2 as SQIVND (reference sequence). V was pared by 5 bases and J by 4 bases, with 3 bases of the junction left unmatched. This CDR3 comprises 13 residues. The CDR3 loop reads CASSATGVETQYF. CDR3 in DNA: TGTGCCAGTAGTGCGACAGGGGTAGAGACCCAGTACTTC.

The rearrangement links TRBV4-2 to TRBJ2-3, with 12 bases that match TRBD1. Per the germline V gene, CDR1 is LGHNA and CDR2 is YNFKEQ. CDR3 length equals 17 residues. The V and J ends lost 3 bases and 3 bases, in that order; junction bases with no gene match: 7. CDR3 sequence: CASSQSGTGGRTDTQYF. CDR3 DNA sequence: TGTGCCAGCAGCCAGTCCGGGACAGGGGGCAGAACAGATACGCAGTATTTT.

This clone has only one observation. DNA of the CDR3: TGTGCCAGCAGCGCCGATCGAGTTCCCTACGAGCAGTACTTC. Translation: CASSADRVPYEQYF. The J gene is TRBJ2-7, the V gene TRBV9; D remains unclear. The CDR3 consists of 14 residues. V lost 3 bases and J lost 2, with 12 bases in between. Germline CDR1 is SGDLS and CDR2 is YYNGEE.

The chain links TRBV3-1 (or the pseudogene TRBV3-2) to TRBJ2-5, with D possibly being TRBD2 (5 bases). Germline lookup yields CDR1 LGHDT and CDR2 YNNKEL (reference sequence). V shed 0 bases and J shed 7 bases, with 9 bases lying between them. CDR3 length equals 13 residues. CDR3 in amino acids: CASSQEAGGTQYF. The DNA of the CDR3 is TGTGCCAGCAGCCAAGAGGCCGGAGGGACCCAGTACTTC.

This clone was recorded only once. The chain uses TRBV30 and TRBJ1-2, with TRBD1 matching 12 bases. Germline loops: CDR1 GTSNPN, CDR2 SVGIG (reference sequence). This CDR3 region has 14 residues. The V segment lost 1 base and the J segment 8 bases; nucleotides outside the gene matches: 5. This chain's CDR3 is CAWSGGQGADGYTF. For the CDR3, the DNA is TGTGCCTGGAGTGGGGGACAGGGGGCCGACGGCTACACCTTC. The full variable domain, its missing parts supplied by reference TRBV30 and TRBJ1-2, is SQTIHQWPATLVQPVGSPLSLECTVEGTSNPNLYWYRQAAGRGLQLLFYSVGIGQISSEVPQNLSASRPQDRQFILSSKKLLLSDSGFYLCAWSGGQGADGYTFGSGTRLTVV.

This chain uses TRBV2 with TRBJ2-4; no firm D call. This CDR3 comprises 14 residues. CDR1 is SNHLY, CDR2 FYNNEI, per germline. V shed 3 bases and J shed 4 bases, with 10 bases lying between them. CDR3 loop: CASSEKEKKNIQYF. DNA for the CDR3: TGTGCCAGCAGTGAGAAGGAGAAGAAAAACATTCAGTACTTC. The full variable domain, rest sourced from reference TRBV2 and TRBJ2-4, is EPEVTQTPSHQVTQMGQEVILRCVPISNHLYFYWYRQILGQKVEFLVSFYNNEISEKSEIFDDQFSVERPDGSNFTLKIRSTKLEDSAMYFCASSEKEKKNIQYFGAGTRLSVL.

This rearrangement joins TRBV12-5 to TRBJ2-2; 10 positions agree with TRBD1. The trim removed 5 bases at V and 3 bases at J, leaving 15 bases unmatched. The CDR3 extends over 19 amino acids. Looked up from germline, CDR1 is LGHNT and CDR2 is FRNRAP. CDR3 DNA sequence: TGTGCTAGTGGTCACGCTAACAGGACAGGGGGTTTTCACACCGGGGAGCTGTTTTTT. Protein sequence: CASGHANRTGGFHTGELFF.

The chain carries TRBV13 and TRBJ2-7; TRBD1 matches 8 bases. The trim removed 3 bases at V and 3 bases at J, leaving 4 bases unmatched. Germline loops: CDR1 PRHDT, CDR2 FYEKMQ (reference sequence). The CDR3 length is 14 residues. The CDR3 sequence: CASSFYGQGYEQYF. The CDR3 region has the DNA TGTGCCAGCAGCTTCTACGGACAGGGCTACGAGCAGTACTTC.

The CDR3 here is CASTPTGLNEQYF. CDR3 in DNA: TGTGCCAGCACCCCGACAGGTCTAAACGAGCAGTACTTC. The V gene is TRBV12-3 or TRBV12-4, the J gene TRBJ2-7; weak D call: TRBD1 (6 bases). The V end was cut by 7 bases, the J end by 5 bases, with 15 bases between. This CDR3 comprises 13 residues.

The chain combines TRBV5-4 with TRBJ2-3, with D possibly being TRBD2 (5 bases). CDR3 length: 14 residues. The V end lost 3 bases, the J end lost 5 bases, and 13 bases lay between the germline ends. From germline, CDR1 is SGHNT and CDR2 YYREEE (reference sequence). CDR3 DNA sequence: TGTGCCAGCAGCTCCCGTCGGGGTGAAGATACGCAGTATTTT. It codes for CASSSRRGEDTQYF.

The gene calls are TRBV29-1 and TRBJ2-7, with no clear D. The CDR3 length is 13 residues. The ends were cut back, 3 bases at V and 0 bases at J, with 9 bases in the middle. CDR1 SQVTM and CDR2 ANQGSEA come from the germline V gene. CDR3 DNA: TGCAGCGTTGAGGTGCTGAGCTCCTACGAGCAGTACTTC. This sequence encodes CSVEVLSSYEQYF.

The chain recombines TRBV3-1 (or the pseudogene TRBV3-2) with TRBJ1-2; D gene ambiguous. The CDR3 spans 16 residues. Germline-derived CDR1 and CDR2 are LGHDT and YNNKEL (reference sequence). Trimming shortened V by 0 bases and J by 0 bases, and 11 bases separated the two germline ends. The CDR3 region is CASSQDMHPANYGYTF. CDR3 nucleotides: TGTGCCAGCAGCCAAGATATGCATCCAGCTAACTATGGCTACACCTTC.

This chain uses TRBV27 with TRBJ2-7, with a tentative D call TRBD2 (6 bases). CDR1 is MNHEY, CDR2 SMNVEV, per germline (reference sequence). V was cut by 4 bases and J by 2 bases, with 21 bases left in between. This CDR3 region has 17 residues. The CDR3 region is CASSSIFPDYRTYEQYF. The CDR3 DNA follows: TGTGCCAGCAGTTCGATTTTCCCGGACTACCGAACCTACGAGCAGTACTTC.